This T cell receptor (beta chain) is from a study of beta chain features in type 1 diabetes. Study observations and caveats: Shorter TCRB CDR3s, moderately but significantly so, were found in Type 1 diabetes patients in all four CD4+ subsets.

Points on this clone: Its cognate antigen is unknown.

Expressed TCRB transcripts got sequenced, as all isolated RNA was reverse transcribed. Profiling relied on immunoSEQ multiplex PCR, and the TCRdb table lists in-frame clones only, not all of them. The table lists 200,000 to 300,000 clones, around 21% of them singletons. This CDR3 has 15 amino acids. From germline, CDR1 is MNHEY and CDR2 SVGAGI. The J segment lost 7 bases and the V segment lost 6 bases, leaving 14 bases of the junction unmatched. Sequencing used naive CD4+ T cells from blood. The sequence derives from a woman in her forties with type 1 diabetes. J is TRBJ1-2 and V is TRBV6-5, with 7 bases that match TRBD1. The CDR3 DNA reads as TGTGCCAGCAGAGGAACAGGGGAGGTTGGTGCTGGCTACACCTTC. This translates into CASRGTGEVGAGYTF.